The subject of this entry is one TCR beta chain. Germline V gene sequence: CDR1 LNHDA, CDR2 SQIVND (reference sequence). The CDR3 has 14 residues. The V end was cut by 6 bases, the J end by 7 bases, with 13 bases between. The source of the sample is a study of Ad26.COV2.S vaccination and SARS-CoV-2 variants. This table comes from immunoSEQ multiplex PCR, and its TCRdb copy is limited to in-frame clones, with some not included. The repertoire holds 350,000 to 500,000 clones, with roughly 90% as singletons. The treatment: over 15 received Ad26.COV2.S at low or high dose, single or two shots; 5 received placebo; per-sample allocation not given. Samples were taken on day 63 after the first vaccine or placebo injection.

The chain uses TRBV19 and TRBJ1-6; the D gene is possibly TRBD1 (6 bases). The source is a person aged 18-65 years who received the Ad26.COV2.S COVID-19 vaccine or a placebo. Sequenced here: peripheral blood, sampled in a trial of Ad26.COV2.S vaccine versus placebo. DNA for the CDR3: TGTGCCAGTAGCCCGACAGGTATGAATTCACCCCTCCACTTT. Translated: CASSPTGMNSPLHF. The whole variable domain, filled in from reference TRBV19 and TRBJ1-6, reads DGGITQSPKYLFRKEGQNVTLSCEQNLNHDAMYWYRQDPGQGLRLIYYSQIVNDFQKGDIAEGYSVSREKKESFPLTVTSAQKNPTAFYLCASSPTGMNSPLHFGNGTRLTVT.